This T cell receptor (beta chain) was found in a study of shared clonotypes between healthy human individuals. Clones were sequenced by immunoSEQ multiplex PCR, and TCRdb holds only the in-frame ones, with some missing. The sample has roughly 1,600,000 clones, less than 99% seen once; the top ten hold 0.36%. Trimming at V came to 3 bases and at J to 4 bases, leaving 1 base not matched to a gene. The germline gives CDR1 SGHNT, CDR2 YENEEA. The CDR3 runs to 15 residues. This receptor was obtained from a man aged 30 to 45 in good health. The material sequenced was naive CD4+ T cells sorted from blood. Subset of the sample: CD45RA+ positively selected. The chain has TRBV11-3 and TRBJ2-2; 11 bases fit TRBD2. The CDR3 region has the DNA TGTGCCAGCAGCTTTAGCGGGAGGGGCACCGGGGAGCTGTTTTTT. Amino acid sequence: CASSFSGRGTGELFF.